This T cell receptor beta chain stems from a study of T cell clones after liver transplantation. Broader study findings: Graft donor-reactive T cells possibly entered the graft instead of undergoing deletion.

Profiling relied on immunoSEQ multiplex PCR, and the TCRdb table lists in-frame clones only, not all of them. The sample records more than 95,000 clones, around four fifths being singletons. CDR1 SGHRS and CDR2 YFSETQ come from the germline V gene. V was pared by 0 bases and J by 4 bases, with 10 bases between. This CDR3 has 14 amino acids. In regard to this clone: Its target is not known.

The sequence was obtained from a human donor who received a liver transplant. Sequenced material: CD4+ T cells from blood, taken before liver transplant. The chain joins TRBV5-1 to TRBJ1-2; no clear D gene. The DNA of the CDR3 is TGCGCCAGCAGCTTGGCCCCCGGTCTCTATGGCTACACCTTC. Protein: CASSLAPGLYGYTF.